The sample holds one count of the clone carrying this T cell receptor (beta chain). The sample comes from a study of blood T cell repertoires in COVID-19. Study details: Spain, Italy and the United States supplied samples that represented acute and convalescent COVID-19. The cDNA or gDNA used as material had been derived from T cells, B-cell-depleted T cells, or PBMCs.

V was clipped by 5 bases and J by 1 base, with 15 bases between them. Germline-derived CDR1 and CDR2 are SGHRS and YFSETQ. The CDR3 runs 15 residues. Methods used by the authors: Amplifying reference gene primers gave estimates of nucleated cell counts. Repertoires were generated with immunoSEQ multiplex PCR, while TCRdb's copy carries only in-frame clones and drops some. The V and J calls and the clone size are those of that table, but D and trimming were determined from the DNA. The data contain just over 150,000 clones, 75% to 90% of them singletons. Sequencing was performed on peripheral blood. The TCR sequence derives from a woman aged 40-49 years with acute or convalescent COVID-19. This chain links TRBV5-1 with TRBJ1-2; possible D gene TRBD1, 5 bases. The CDR3 DNA sequence: TGCGCCAGCAGTTCTGGGGGGAGTGATAACTATGGCTACACCTTC. The encoded protein is CASSSGGSDNYGYTF.